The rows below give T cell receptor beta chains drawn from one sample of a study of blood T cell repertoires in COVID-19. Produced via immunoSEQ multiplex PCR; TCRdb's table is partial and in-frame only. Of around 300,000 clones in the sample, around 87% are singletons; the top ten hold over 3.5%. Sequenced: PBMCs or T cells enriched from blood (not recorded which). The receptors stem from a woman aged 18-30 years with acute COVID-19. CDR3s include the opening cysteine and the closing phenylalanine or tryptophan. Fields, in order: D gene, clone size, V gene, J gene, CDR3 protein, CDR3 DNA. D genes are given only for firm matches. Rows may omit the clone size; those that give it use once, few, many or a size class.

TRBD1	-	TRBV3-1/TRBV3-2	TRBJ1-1	CASSQEKGSGGLNTEAFF	TGTGCCAGCAGCCAAGAAAAGGGGTCAGGGGGCCTGAACACTGAAGCTTTCTTT
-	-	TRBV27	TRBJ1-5	CASSPSGWGRQPQHF	TGTGCCAGCAGTCCCTCGGGGTGGGGGAGGCAGCCCCAGCATTTT
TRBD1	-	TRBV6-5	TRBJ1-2	CASSYLGTGGNGYTF	TGTGCCAGCAGTTACCTTGGGACAGGCGGGAATGGCTACACCTTC
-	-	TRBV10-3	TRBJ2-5	CAISETPGETQYF	TGTGCCATCAGTGAGACACCAGGGGAGACCCAGTACTTC
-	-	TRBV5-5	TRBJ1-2	CASSLGRIYGYTF	TGTGCCAGCAGCTTGGGGAGGATCTATGGCTACACCTTC
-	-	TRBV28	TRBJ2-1	CASSAGSSYNEQFF	TGTGCCAGCAGTGCAGGAAGCTCCTACAATGAGCAGTTCTTC
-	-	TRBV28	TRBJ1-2	CASAKGPNYGYTF	TGTGCCAGCGCGAAGGGGCCTAACTATGGCTACACCTTC
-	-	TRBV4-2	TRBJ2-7	CASSQVFRGSSYEQYF	TGTGCCAGCAGCCAAGTATTCCGGGGGAGTTCCTACGAGCAGTACTTC
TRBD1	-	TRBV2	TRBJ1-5	CATMRDREGPQHF	TGTGCCACTATGCGGGACAGGGAGGGACCCCAGCATTTT
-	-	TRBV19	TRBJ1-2	CASSITGGNYGYTF	TGTGCCAGTAGTATAACGGGGGGTAACTATGGCTACACCTTC
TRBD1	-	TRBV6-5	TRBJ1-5	CASSSSGQGSQPQHF	TGTGCCAGCAGTTCCTCCGGACAGGGTAGTCAGCCCCAGCATTTT
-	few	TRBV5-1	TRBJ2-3	CASSLGLGGRATDTQYF	TGCGCCAGCAGCTTGGGGCTTGGGGGGAGAGCCACAGATACGCAGTATTTT
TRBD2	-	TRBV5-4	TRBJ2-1	CASSLSGSGDNEQFF	TGTGCCAGCAGCTTGAGCGGGAGCGGAGACAATGAGCAGTTCTTC
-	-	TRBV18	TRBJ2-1	CASSPMGAEQFF	TGTGCCAGCTCACCAATGGGGGCTGAGCAGTTCTTC
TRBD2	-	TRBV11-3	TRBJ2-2	CASKGASGTGELFF	TGTGCCAGCAAGGGAGCTAGCGGCACCGGGGAGCTGTTTTTT
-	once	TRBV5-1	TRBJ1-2	CASSRGAGLANYGYTF	TGCGCCAGCAGCCGGGGGGCAGGGCTAGCTAACTATGGCTACACCTTC
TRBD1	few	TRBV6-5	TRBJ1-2	CASSSYRTGRVYGYTF	TGTGCCAGCAGTTCCTATCGGACAGGGAGAGTATATGGCTACACCTTC
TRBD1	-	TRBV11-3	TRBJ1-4	CASSSTGYNEKLFF	TGTGCCAGCAGCTCGACAGGGTATAATGAAAAACTGTTTTTT
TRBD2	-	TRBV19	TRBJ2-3	CASSPTSGGGTDTQYF	TGTGCCAGTAGTCCGACTAGCGGAGGGGGCACAGATACGCAGTATTTT
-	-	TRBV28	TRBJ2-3	CASSLSGARRAPDTQYF	TGTGCCAGCAGTTTAAGTGGGGCCCGACGCGCCCCTGATACGCAGTATTTT
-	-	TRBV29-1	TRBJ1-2	CSVGRFGGANGYTF	TGCAGCGTTGGGAGGTTTGGGGGCGCAAATGGCTACACCTTC
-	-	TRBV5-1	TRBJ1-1	CASSVRGNTEAFF	TGCGCCAGCAGCGTCAGGGGCAACACTGAAGCTTTCTTT
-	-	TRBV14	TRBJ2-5	CASSQDGQETQYF	TGTGCCAGCAGCCAAGACGGCCAAGAGACCCAGTACTTC
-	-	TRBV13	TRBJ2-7	CASSLEGLSSYEQYF	TGTGCCAGCAGCTTAGAGGGACTTTCTTCCTACGAGCAGTACTTC
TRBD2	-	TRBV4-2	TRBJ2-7	CASSQHGLAGGLSYEQYF	TGTGCCAGCAGCCAACACGGACTAGCGGGCGGACTATCCTACGAGCAGTACTTC
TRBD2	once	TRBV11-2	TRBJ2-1	CASSSTRGESYNEQFF	TGTGCCAGCAGCTCTACCCGGGGGGAATCCTACAATGAGCAGTTCTTC
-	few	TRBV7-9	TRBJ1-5	CASSLGDYGNQPQHF	TGTGCCAGCAGCTTAGGAGATTATGGCAATCAGCCCCAGCATTTT
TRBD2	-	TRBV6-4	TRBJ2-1	CASRPSGRAEYNEQFF	TGTGCCAGCAGACCTAGCGGGAGGGCAGAATACAATGAGCAGTTCTTC
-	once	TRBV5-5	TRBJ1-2	CASSPQVGAFNYGYTF	TGTGCCAGCAGCCCCCAAGTAGGGGCCTTTAACTATGGCTACACCTTC
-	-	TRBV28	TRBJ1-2	CASSLYTAYANYGYTF	TGTGCCAGCAGTTTGTACACAGCCTACGCCAACTATGGCTACACCTTC
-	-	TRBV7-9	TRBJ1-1	CASSTTSRKRATEAFF	TGTGCCAGCAGCACCACATCCAGGAAAAGAGCCACTGAAGCTTTCTTT
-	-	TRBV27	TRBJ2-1	CASSFAPQGVEQFF	TGTGCCAGCAGTTTTGCGCCTCAGGGTGTTGAGCAGTTCTTC
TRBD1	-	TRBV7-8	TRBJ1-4	CASSPDRGPANEKLFF	TGTGCCAGCAGCCCAGACAGGGGACCGGCTAATGAAAAACTGTTTTTT
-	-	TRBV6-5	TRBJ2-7	CASSYSSHGSYEQYF	TGTGCCAGCAGTTACTCGTCGCACGGTTCCTACGAGCAGTACTTC
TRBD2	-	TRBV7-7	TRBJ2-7	CASSLGGTRAYEQYF	TGTGCTAGCAGCTTAGGAGGGACTAGGGCCTACGAGCAGTACTTC
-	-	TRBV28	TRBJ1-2	CASSFPPANYGYTF	TGTGCCAGCAGTTTCCCCCCAGCTAACTATGGCTACACCTTC
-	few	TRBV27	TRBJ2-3	CASSRSDSLLDTQYF	TGTGCCAGCAGCCGGAGTGACTCCTTGTTGGATACGCAGTATTTT
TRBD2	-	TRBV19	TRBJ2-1	CASSMRELIHNEQFF	TGTGCCAGTAGTATGCGGGAGTTAATTCACAATGAGCAGTTCTTC
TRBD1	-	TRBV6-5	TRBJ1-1	CASTPQTGYNEAFF	TGTGCCAGCACTCCTCAGACAGGGTATAATGAAGCTTTCTTT
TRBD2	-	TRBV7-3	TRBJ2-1	CASSPLRLAGFNEQFF	TGTGCCAGCAGCCCTCTCAGGCTAGCGGGGTTCAATGAGCAGTTCTTC
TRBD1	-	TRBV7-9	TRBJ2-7	CASSLAPTGGAYEQYF	TGTGCCAGCAGCTTAGCGCCGACAGGGGGTGCCTACGAGCAGTACTTC
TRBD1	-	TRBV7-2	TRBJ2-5	CASRSNRGEETQYF	TGTGCCAGCAGAAGTAACAGGGGCGAAGAGACCCAGTACTTC
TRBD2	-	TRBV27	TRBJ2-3	CASSLASGRGGTQYF	TGTGCCAGCAGTTTGGCTAGCGGGAGAGGCGGTACGCAGTATTTT
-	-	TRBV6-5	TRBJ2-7	CASRETYEQYF	TGTGCCAGCAGGGAGACCTACGAGCAGTACTTC
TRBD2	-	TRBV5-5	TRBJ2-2	CASSLTSGRDTGELFF	TGTGCCAGCAGCTTGACTAGCGGGAGGGACACCGGGGAGCTGTTTTTT
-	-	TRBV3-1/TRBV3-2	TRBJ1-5	CASSQDPGNQPQHF	TGTGCCAGCAGCCAAGATCCAGGGAATCAGCCCCAGCATTTT
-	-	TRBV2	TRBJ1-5	CASSDLPGQPQHF	TGTGCCAGCAGTGACTTGCCCGGGCAGCCCCAGCATTTT
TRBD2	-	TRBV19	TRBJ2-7	CASRDWGLPNEQYF	TGTGCCAGTAGGGACTGGGGACTACCCAACGAGCAGTACTTC